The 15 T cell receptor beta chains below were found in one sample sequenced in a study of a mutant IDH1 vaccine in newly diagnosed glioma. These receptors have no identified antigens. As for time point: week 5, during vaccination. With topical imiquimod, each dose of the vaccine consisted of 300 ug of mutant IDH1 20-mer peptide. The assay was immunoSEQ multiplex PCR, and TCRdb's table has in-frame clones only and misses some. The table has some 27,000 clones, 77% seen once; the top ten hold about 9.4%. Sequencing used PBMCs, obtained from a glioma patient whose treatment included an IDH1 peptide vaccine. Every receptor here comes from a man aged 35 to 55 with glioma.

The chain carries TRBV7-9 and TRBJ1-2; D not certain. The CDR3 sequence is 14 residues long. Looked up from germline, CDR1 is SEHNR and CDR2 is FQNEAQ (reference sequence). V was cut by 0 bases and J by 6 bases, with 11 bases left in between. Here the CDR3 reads CASSLALGGNGYTF. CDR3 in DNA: TGTGCCAGCAGCTTAGCGCTGGGAGGGAATGGCTACACCTTC.

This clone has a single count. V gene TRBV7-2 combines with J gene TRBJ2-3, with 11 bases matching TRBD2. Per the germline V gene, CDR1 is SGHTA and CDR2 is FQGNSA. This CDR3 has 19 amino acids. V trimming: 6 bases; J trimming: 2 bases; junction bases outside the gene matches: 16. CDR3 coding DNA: TGTGCCAGCAGGTCGACAGGGGGAAGTAGCGGGAGGGCCACAGATACGCAGTATTTT. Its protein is CASRSTGGSSGRATDTQYF.

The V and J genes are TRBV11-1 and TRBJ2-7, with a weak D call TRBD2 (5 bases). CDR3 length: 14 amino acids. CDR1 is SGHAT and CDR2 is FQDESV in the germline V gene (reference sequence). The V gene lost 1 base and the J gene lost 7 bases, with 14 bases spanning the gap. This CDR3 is CASSLDGVDREQYF. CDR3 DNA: TGTGCCAGCAGCTTAGACGGGGTGGACCGAGAGCAGTACTTC.

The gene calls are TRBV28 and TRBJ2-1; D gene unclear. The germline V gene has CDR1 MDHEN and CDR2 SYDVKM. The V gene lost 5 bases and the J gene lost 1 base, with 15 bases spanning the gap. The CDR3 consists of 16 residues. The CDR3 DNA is TGTGCCAGCAGTGAAAATGGAAAAGGTTCCTACAATGAGCAGTTCTTC. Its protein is CASSENGKGSYNEQFF.

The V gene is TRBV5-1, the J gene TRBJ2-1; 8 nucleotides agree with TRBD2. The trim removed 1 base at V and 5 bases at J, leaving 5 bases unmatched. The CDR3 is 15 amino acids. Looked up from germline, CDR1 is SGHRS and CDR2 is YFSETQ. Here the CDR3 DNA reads TGCGCCAGCAGCTTGTACGGACTAGCTGACAATGAGCAGTTCTTC. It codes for CASSLYGLADNEQFF.

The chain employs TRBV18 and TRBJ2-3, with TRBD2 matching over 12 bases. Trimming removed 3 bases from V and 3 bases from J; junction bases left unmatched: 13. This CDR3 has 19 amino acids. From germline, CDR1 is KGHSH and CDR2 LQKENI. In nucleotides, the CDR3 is TGTGCCAGCTCACCGAGGACTAGCGGGACGCTGCGGGTTACAGATACGCAGTATTTT. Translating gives CASSPRTSGTLRVTDTQYF.

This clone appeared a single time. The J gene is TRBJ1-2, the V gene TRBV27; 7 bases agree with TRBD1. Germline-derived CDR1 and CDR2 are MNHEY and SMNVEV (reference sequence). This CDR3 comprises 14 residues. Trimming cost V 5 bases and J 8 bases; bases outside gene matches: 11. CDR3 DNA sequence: TGTGCCAGCAGTCCCCTCGCAAGGGACAGAGGCTACACCTTC. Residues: CASSPLARDRGYTF.

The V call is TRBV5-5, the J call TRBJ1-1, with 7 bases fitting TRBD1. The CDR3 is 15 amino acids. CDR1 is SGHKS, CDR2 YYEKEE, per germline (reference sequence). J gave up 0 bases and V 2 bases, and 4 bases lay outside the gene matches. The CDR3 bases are TGTGCCAGCAGCTTACAGACAGGGCTGAACACTGAAGCTTTCTTT. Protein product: CASSLQTGLNTEAFF.

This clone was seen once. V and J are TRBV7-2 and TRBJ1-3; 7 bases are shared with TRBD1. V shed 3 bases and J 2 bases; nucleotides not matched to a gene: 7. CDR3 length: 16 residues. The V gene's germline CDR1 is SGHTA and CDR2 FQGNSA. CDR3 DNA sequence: TGTGCCAGCAGCTTTAACCCCACAGGGGCTGGAAACACCATATATTTT. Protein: CASSFNPTGAGNTIYF.

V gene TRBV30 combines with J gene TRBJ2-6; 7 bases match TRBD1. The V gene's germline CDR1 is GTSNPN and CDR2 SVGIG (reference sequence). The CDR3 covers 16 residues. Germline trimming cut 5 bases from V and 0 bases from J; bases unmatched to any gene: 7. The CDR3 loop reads CAWSQQGTSGANVLTF. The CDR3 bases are TGTGCCTGGTCCCAACAGGGGACCTCTGGGGCCAACGTCCTGACTTTC.

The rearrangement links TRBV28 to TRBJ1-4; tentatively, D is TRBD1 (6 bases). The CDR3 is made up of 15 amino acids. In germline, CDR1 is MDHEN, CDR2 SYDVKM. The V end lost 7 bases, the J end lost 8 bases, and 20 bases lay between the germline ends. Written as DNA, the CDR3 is TGTGCCAGCACCTCATCCCGGGACATGGTGGAAAAACTGTTTTTT. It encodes CASTSSRDMVEKLFF. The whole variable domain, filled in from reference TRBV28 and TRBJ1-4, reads DVKVTQSSRYLVKRTGEKVFLECVQDMDHENMFWYRQDPGLGLRLIYFSYDVKMKEKGDIPEGYSVSREKKERFSLILESASTNQTSMYLCASTSSRDMVEKLFFGSGTQLSVL.

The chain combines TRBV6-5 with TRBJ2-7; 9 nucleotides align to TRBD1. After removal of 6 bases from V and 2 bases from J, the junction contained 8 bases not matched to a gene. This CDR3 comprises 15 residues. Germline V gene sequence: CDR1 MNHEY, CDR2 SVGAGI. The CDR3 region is CASSALGTGTYEQYV. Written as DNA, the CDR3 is TGTGCCAGCAGCGCACTTGGGACAGGGACCTACGAGCAGTACGTC.

The CDR3 DNA reads as TGTGCCAGCAGCCCCCGCGGGGGGCGAGAGACCCAGTACTTC. It encodes CASSPRGGRETQYF. The gene calls are TRBV11-3 and TRBJ2-5; 8 bases map to TRBD2. V dropped 5 bases and J dropped 4; count of bases not matched to a gene: 6. Germline V CDR1 and CDR2: SGHNT, YENEEA. This CDR3 contains 14 residues.

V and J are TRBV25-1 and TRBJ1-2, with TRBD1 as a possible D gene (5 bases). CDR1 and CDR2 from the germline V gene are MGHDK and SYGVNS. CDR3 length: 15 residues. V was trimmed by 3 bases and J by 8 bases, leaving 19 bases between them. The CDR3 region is CASSDPGTPAGGYTF. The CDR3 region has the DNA TGTGCCAGCAGTGACCCTGGGACCCCCGCGGGCGGCTACACCTTC.

The CDR3, as DNA: TGTGCCAACCCCATCGAAATGAACACTGAAGCTTTCTTT. It specifies CANPIEMNTEAFF. The gene calls are TRBV6-9 and TRBJ1-1; D gene ambiguous. Trimming removed 10 bases from V and 0 bases from J, with 12 bases in between. The CDR3 length is 13 residues. Germline CDR1 and CDR2: MNHGY and SVAAGI.